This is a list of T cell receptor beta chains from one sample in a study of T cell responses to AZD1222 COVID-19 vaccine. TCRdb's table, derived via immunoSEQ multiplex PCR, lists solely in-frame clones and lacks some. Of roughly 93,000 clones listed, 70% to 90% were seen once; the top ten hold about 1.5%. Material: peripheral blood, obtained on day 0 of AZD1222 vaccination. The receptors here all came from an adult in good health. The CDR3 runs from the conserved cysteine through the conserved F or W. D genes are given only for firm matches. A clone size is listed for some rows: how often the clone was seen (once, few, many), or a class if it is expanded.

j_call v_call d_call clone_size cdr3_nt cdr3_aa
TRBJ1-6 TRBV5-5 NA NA TGTGCCAGCTCTGACGGCTATAGCTCCTATAATTCACCCCTCCACTTT CASSDGYSSYNSPLHF
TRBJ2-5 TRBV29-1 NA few TGCAGCGTTGGGGACCCAGGGGAGACCCAGTACTTC CSVGDPGETQYF
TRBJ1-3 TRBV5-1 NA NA TGCGCCAGCAGCCCCGTAAACTCTGGAAACACCATATATTTT CASSPVNSGNTIYF
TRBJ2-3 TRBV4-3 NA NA TGCGCCAGCAGCCAAGACCTAGTAAGCGATACGCAGTATTTT CASSQDLVSDTQYF
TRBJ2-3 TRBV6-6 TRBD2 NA TGTGCCAGCAGTGGATCTAGGACTAGCGGGGCTGCAGATACGCAGTATTTT CASSGSRTSGAADTQYF
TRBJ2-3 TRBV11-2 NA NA TGTGCCAGCAGCTTTACGGGACGAAGCACAGATACGCAGTATTTT CASSFTGRSTDTQYF
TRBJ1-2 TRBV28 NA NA TGTGCCAGCAGTCAACCAGGGCTATCCTATGGCTACACCTTC CASSQPGLSYGYTF
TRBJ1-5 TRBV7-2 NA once TGTGCCAGCAGCTTCTATAATCAGCCCCAGCATTTT CASSFYNQPQHF
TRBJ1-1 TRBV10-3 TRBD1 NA TGTGCCATCGGACAGGGAGACACTGAAGCTTTCTTT CAIGQGDTEAFF
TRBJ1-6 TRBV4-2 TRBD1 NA TGTGCCAGCAGCCCAGAATGGATTGGGACAGGGAATAATTCACCCCTCCACTTT CASSPEWIGTGNNSPLHF
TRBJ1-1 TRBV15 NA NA TGTGCCACCAGCAGAGATTCAGGAGCTGAAGCTTTCTTT CATSRDSGAEAFF
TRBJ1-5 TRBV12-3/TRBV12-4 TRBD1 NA TGTGCCACCGGACAGGGGAGACAGCCCCAGCATTTT CATGQGRQPQHF
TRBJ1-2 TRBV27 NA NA TGTGCCAGCAGTTTCGAAGGTCTAGGGGGCTACACCTTC CASSFEGLGGYTF
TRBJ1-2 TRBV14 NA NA TGTGCCAGCAGCCAAGATGGGGGGCAATTCGGCTACACCTTC CASSQDGGQFGYTF
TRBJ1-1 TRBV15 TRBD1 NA TGTGCCACCAGCAGAGCCCCCGGGACAGGGAGAGCTTTCTTT CATSRAPGTGRAFF
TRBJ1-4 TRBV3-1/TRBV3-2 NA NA TGTGCCAGCAGCCCATCACCTGCAACTAATGAAAAACTGTTTTTT CASSPSPATNEKLFF
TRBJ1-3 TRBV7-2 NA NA TGTGCCAGCAGCTTAGAGCGCAGTGGCTCTGGAAACACCATATATTTT CASSLERSGSGNTIYF
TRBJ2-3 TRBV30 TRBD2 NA TGTGCCTGGACCCGTCTGCTAGCGGGGGGCTTGAATACGCAGTATTTT CAWTRLLAGGLNTQYF
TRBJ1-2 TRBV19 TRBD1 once TGTGCCAGTAGTCATCAGGGACAGGGAGGTGGCTACACCTTC CASSHQGQGGGYTF
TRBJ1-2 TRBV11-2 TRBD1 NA TGTGCCAGCAGCCCGATGACAGGGGGTATCTATGGCTACACCTTC CASSPMTGGIYGYTF
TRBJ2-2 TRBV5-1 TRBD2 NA TGCGCCAGCAGCTTGGTAACTAGCGGGGACACCGGGGAGCTGTTTTTT CASSLVTSGDTGELFF
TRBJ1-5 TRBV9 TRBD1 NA TGTGCCAGCAGCGTCGGGACAGGGTACAGCAATCAGCCCCAGCATTTT CASSVGTGYSNQPQHF
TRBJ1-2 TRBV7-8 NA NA TGTGCCAGCAGCTTAGCCGGACTTGAGCGGGGCTACACCTTC CASSLAGLERGYTF
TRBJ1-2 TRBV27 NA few TGTGCCACCGCACGACCCAACTATGGCTACACCTTC CATARPNYGYTF
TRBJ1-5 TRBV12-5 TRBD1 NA TGTGCTAGCCAGGCCGGGACAGCCATCAATCAGCCCCAGCATTTT CASQAGTAINQPQHF
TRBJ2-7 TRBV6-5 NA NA TGTGCCAGCAGTTACCCGGACAGCGAGCAGTACTTC CASSYPDSEQYF
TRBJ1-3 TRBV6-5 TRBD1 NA TGTGCCAGCACCATTGACAGGGGGCCTGGAAACACCATATATTTT CASTIDRGPGNTIYF
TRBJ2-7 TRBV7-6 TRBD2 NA TGTGCCAGCAGCCCGGATGGACTAGCGTCGAACTACGAGCAGTACTTC CASSPDGLASNYEQYF
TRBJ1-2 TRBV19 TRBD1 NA TGTGCCAGTAGTCTCGGGGGACAGGGGCTTCGAGGCTACACCTTC CASSLGGQGLRGYTF
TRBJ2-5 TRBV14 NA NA TGTGCCAGCAGCAACCAAGGCAGGGGATGGCAAGAGACCCAGTACTTC CASSNQGRGWQETQYF
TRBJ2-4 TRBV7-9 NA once TGTGCCAGCAATAGCGCAAATCTCAAAAACATTCAGTACTTC CASNSANLKNIQYF
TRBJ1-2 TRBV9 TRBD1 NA TGTGCCAGCAGCGTAACGACAGGGGCTAACTATGGCTACACCTTC CASSVTTGANYGYTF
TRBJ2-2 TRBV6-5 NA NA TGTGCCAGCAGATTCAAAACAGGGAACACCGGGGAGCTGTTTTTT CASRFKTGNTGELFF
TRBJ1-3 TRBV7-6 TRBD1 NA TGTGCCAGCAGCTTGAGGACAGGGGAGTTCGGAAACACCATATATTTT CASSLRTGEFGNTIYF
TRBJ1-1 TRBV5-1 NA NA TGCGCCAGCAGCCCCGGGGAGGGTGAAGCTTTCTTT CASSPGEGEAFF
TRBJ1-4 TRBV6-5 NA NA TGTGCCAGCAGTACCAGGGGTTTTAATGAAAAACTGTTTTTT CASSTRGFNEKLFF
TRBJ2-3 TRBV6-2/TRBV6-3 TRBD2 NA TGTGCCAGCAGTAAGGCTAGCGGGGGAACTACAGATACGCAGTATTTT CASSKASGGTTDTQYF
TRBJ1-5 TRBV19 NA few TGTGCCAGTAGTGGGAGAGGGGCTTATAGCAATCAGCCCCAGCATTTT CASSGRGAYSNQPQHF
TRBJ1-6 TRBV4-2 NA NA TGTGCCAGCAGCCAAGAGTCCGATTCCCTCCACTTT CASSQESDSLHF
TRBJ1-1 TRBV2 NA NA TGTGCCAGCAGCCCGCTAGTGAACACTGAAGCTTTCTTT CASSPLVNTEAFF
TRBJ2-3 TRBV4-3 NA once TGCGCCAGCAGCCAAGATCTGAAGGGCAGCGGACGCACAGATACGCAGTATTTT CASSQDLKGSGRTDTQYF
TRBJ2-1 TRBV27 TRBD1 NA TGTGCCAGCACCACGCAGGGGGTACTGTTCTTC CASTTQGVLFF
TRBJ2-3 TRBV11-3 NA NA TGTGCCAGCAGCTTAGAAGGCAGCACCACAGATACGCAGTATTTT CASSLEGSTTDTQYF
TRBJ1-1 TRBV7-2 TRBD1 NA TGTGCCAGCAGCTTAGTACCTCTCGACAGGGTAGCTGGAAACACTGAAGCTTTCTTT CASSLVPLDRVAGNTEAFF
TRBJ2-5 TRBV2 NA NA TGTGCCCGAACACCTACCAGCCTGGAGCAAGAGACCCAGTACTTC CARTPTSLEQETQYF
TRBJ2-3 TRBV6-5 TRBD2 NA TGTGCCAGCGGGATAGCGGGGCGCCCAGATACGCAGTATTTT CASGIAGRPDTQYF